These T cell receptor beta chains were read from a single sample in a study of memory CD4+ T cells and cytomegalovirus serostatus. TCRdb's table, derived via immunoSEQ multiplex PCR, lists solely in-frame clones and lacks some. The table lists tens of thousands of clones, about 71% of them singletons. The sequencing input was memory CD4+ T cells from blood. These receptors were taken from an adult in good health and CMV-seronegative. Each CDR3 is given with its conserved first and last residue. The D gene is left open where the match is weak. Rows may omit the clone size; those that give it use once, few, many or a size class.

D: .
length: 14
J: TRBJ2-1
V: TRBV30
size: .
CDR3: CAWTYKGPKGEQFF
DNA: TGTGCCTGGACTTATAAAGGCCCCAAAGGTGAGCAGTTCTTC

D: TRBD2
length: 14
J: TRBJ2-1
V: TRBV10-1
size: .
CDR3: CASGSGMGLAGMFF
DNA: TGCGCCAGCGGGAGTGGAATGGGACTAGCGGGAATGTTCTTC

D: .
length: 19
J: TRBJ2-2
V: TRBV15
size: .
CDR3: CATSRDIRTGTANTGELFF
DNA: TGTGCCACCAGCAGAGATATTCGGACGGGTACGGCGAACACCGGGGAGCTGTTTTTT

D: .
length: 13
J: TRBJ1-1
V: TRBV12-5
size: .
CDR3: CASGLVRGTEAFF
DNA: TGTGCTAGTGGTTTGGTGAGGGGCACTGAAGCTTTCTTT

D: .
length: 15
J: TRBJ2-3
V: TRBV9
size: .
CDR3: CASSVGLGGPDTQYF
DNA: TGTGCCAGCAGCGTAGGTTTAGGGGGGCCCGATACGCAGTATTTT

D: TRBD2
length: 14
J: TRBJ2-1
V: TRBV7-2
size: .
CDR3: CASSEGLAGSLEFF
DNA: TGTGCCAGCAGCGAGGGACTAGCGGGCAGCCTTGAGTTCTTC

D: .
length: 15
J: TRBJ2-7
V: TRBV18
size: once
CDR3: CASSPQRGDFDEQYF
DNA: TGTGCCAGCTCACCCCAGCGAGGGGATTTTGACGAGCAGTACTTC

D: .
length: 16
J: TRBJ1-2
V: TRBV27
size: .
CDR3: CASSLRGDGGLLGYTF
DNA: TGTGCCAGCAGTTTGCGAGGGGACGGGGGGCTTCTTGGCTACACCTTC

D: .
length: 15
J: TRBJ1-1
V: TRBV5-4
size: .
CDR3: CASSPPQGMNTEAFF
DNA: TGTGCCAGCAGCCCCCCTCAGGGAATGAACACTGAAGCTTTCTTT

D: TRBD2
length: 18
J: TRBJ2-3
V: TRBV18
size: few
CDR3: CASSPRLAGGKVTDTQYF
DNA: TGTGCCAGCTCACCACGACTAGCGGGAGGGAAAGTCACAGATACGCAGTATTTT

D: TRBD2
length: 17
J: TRBJ2-7
V: TRBV9
size: .
CDR3: CASSALPVNGRVYEQYF
DNA: TGTGCCAGCAGCGCCCTACCGGTTAACGGGAGGGTCTACGAGCAGTACTTC

D: .
length: 14
J: TRBJ1-1
V: TRBV18
size: .
CDR3: CASSPQGANTEAFF
DNA: TGTGCCAGCTCACCACAAGGAGCAAACACTGAAGCTTTCTTT

D: TRBD1
length: 17
J: TRBJ2-6
V: TRBV7-9
size: .
CDR3: CASSFQTGNSGANVLTF
DNA: TGTGCCAGCAGCTTCCAGACAGGGAACTCTGGGGCCAACGTCCTGACTTTC

D: .
length: 14
J: TRBJ1-2
V: TRBV7-9
size: .
CDR3: CASSRTGTYYGYTF
DNA: TGTGCCAGCAGCAGAACCGGGACGTACTATGGCTACACCTTC

D: .
length: 12
J: TRBJ2-7
V: TRBV30
size: .
CDR3: CAWKNGVGQQYF
DNA: TGTGCCTGGAAGAATGGAGTAGGTCAGCAGTACTTC

D: .
length: 14
J: TRBJ1-4
V: TRBV29-1
size: .
CDR3: CSVADHATNEKLFF
DNA: TGCAGCGTCGCTGACCACGCAACTAATGAAAAACTGTTTTTT

D: .
length: 13
J: TRBJ2-7
V: TRBV5-6
size: .
CDR3: CASSRKHNRDEYF
DNA: TGTGCCAGCAGCCGAAAACATAACAGGGATGAGTACTTC

D: .
length: 14
J: TRBJ1-4
V: TRBV4-1
size: .
CDR3: CASSPGRLDEKLFF
DNA: TGCGCCAGCAGCCCCGGGAGACTGGATGAAAAACTGTTTTTT

D: TRBD1
length: 12
J: TRBJ2-7
V: TRBV5-8
size: .
CDR3: CASSRDSYEQYF
DNA: TGTGCCAGCAGCCGGGACAGCTACGAGCAGTACTTC

D: .
length: 15
J: TRBJ2-6
V: TRBV11-3
size: .
CDR3: CASSRTGSGANVLTF
DNA: TGTGCCAGCAGCCGTACGGGCTCTGGGGCCAACGTCCTGACTTTC

D: .
length: 14
J: TRBJ1-5
V: TRBV5-6
size: .
CDR3: CASSSGGGGKPQHF
DNA: TGTGCCAGCAGCTCAGGCGGGGGCGGAAAGCCCCAGCATTTT

D: TRBD1
length: 15
J: TRBJ1-1
V: TRBV14
size: .
CDR3: CASNFLTGGNTEAFF
DNA: TGTGCCAGCAACTTTTTGACAGGGGGGAACACTGAAGCTTTCTTT

D: .
length: 15
J: TRBJ1-2
V: TRBV6-5
size: .
CDR3: CASSYSRGSHYGYTF
DNA: TGTGCCAGCAGTTACTCGAGGGGTTCTCACTATGGCTACACCTTC

D: .
length: 12
J: TRBJ1-1
V: TRBV14
size: .
CDR3: CASSQAGSEAFF
DNA: TGTGCCAGCAGCCAGGCGGGGTCTGAAGCTTTCTTT

D: TRBD2
length: 17
J: TRBJ2-1
V: TRBV9
size: .
CDR3: CASSARPGTSGYNEQFF
DNA: TGTGCCAGCAGCGCAAGACCCGGGACTAGCGGCTACAATGAGCAGTTCTTC

D: .
length: 15
J: TRBJ1-2
V: TRBV21-1
size: .
CDR3: CASSKQAYANYGYTF
DNA: TGTGCCAGCAGCAAACAGGCTTATGCTAACTATGGCTACACCTTC

D: .
length: 16
J: TRBJ2-3
V: TRBV7-2
size: .
CDR3: CASSLGGPRGTDTQYF
DNA: TGTGCCAGCAGCTTAGGGGGACCCCGGGGCACAGATACGCAGTATTTT

D: .
length: 16
J: TRBJ2-4
V: TRBV6-1
size: .
CDR3: CASSVPSPRAKNIQYF
DNA: TGTGCCAGCAGTGTCCCCAGCCCCAGGGCCAAAAACATTCAGTACTTC

D: .
length: 14
J: TRBJ1-2
V: TRBV28
size: few
CDR3: CASSLSLGAFGYTF
DNA: TGTGCCAGCAGTTTATCATTAGGGGCTTTCGGCTACACCTTC

D: .
length: 15
J: TRBJ2-1
V: TRBV7-2
size: once
CDR3: CASSLAAGLYNEQFF
DNA: TGTGCCAGCAGCTTAGCGGCGGGGCTCTACAATGAGCAGTTCTTC

D: .
length: 14
J: TRBJ1-3
V: TRBV2
size: .
CDR3: CASSGSPTGNTIYF
DNA: TGTGCCAGCAGTGGGTCCCCGACTGGAAACACCATATATTTT

D: TRBD2
length: 17
J: TRBJ2-7
V: TRBV18
size: few
CDR3: CASSPLLAGEFGYEQYF
DNA: TGTGCCAGCTCACCACTCCTAGCGGGAGAATTCGGATACGAGCAGTACTTC

D: TRBD2
length: 14
J: TRBJ2-3
V: TRBV10-3
size: few
CDR3: CAINVAGAEDTQYF
DNA: TGTGCCATCAATGTAGCGGGAGCGGAAGATACGCAGTATTTT

D: .
length: 13
J: TRBJ2-3
V: TRBV6-5
size: .
CDR3: CASSFRRDGTQYF
DNA: TGTGCCAGCAGTTTCAGGCGGGACGGGACGCAGTATTTT

D: TRBD1
length: 15
J: TRBJ1-6
V: TRBV7-2
size: .
CDR3: CASSTPGQENSPLHF
DNA: TGTGCCAGCAGCACTCCTGGACAGGAAAATTCACCCCTCCACTTT

D: .
length: 13
J: TRBJ1-6
V: TRBV19
size: .
CDR3: CATTASYNSPLHF
DNA: TGTGCCACCACGGCATCATATAATTCACCCCTCCACTTT

D: .
length: 13
J: TRBJ2-3
V: TRBV28
size: .
CDR3: CASRKQGFGTQYF
DNA: TGTGCCAGCAGGAAACAGGGTTTCGGTACGCAGTATTTT

D: .
length: 16
J: TRBJ1-1
V: TRBV27
size: once
CDR3: CASSPNNQGRNTEAFF
DNA: TGTGCCAGCAGTCCTAATAACCAGGGGCGGAACACTGAAGCTTTCTTT

D: .
length: 18
J: TRBJ2-6
V: TRBV27
size: .
CDR3: CASSRRTATNSGANVLTF
DNA: TGTGCCAGCAGTAGACGGACAGCTACCAACTCTGGGGCCAACGTCCTGACTTTC

D: .
length: 12
J: TRBJ1-1
V: TRBV30
size: .
CDR3: CAWSVLGGTTLF
DNA: TGTGCCTGGAGTGTACTGGGGGGAACTACGCTTTTT

D: .
length: 15
J: TRBJ2-6
V: TRBV12-5
size: .
CDR3: CASGLVPAGANVLTF
DNA: TGTGCTAGTGGTTTGGTCCCCGCTGGGGCCAACGTCCTGACTTTC

D: .
length: 14
J: TRBJ1-6
V: TRBV9
size: .
CDR3: CASSADPGYSPLHF
DNA: TGTGCCAGCAGCGCCGACCCCGGTTATTCACCCCTCCACTTT

D: .
length: 13
J: TRBJ1-2
V: TRBV4-2
size: .
CDR3: CASSHEAVVGHTF
DNA: TGTGCCAGCAGCCACGAAGCCGTTGTAGGCCACACCTTC

D: TRBD1
length: 16
J: TRBJ1-5
V: TRBV6-5
size: .
CDR3: CASSSTPQGATQPQHF
DNA: TGTGCCAGCAGTTCCACCCCTCAGGGGGCGACTCAGCCCCAGCATTTT

D: TRBD2
length: 13
J: TRBJ2-2
V: TRBV11-3
size: .
CDR3: CASSSGGPGELFF
DNA: TGTGCCAGCAGCTCGGGGGGGCCCGGGGAGCTGTTTTTT

D: .
length: 16
J: TRBJ2-2
V: TRBV7-2
size: .
CDR3: CASTLRKPVETGELFF
DNA: TGTGCCAGCACCCTTCGGAAGCCCGTGGAAACCGGGGAGCTGTTTTTT

D: TRBD2
length: 15
J: TRBJ2-7
V: TRBV19
size: .
CDR3: CASRRERGGKEEQYF
DNA: TGTGCCAGTCGGCGGGAGCGGGGGGGAAAGGAGGAGCAGTACTTC

D: .
length: 17
J: TRBJ2-1
V: TRBV9
size: .
CDR3: CASSVVGGQSSYNEQFF
DNA: TGTGCCAGCAGCGTGGTCGGCGGGCAGAGCTCCTACAATGAGCAGTTCTTC

D: .
length: 15
J: TRBJ2-7
V: TRBV6-5
size: .
CDR3: CASSRGGLGGYEQYF
DNA: TGTGCCAGCAGCCGAGGGGGCTTGGGGGGTTACGAGCAGTACTTC

D: TRBD2
length: 15
J: TRBJ2-2
V: TRBV7-7
size: .
CDR3: CASSSTSGTTGELFF
DNA: TGTGCTAGCAGCTCTACTAGCGGGACCACCGGGGAGCTGTTTTTT

D: TRBD2
length: 18
J: TRBJ2-1
V: TRBV11-2
size: .
CDR3: CASSPGTSGRRLDNEQFF
DNA: TGTGCCAGCAGCCCGGGAACTAGCGGGAGACGGCTCGACAATGAGCAGTTCTTC

D: .
length: 17
J: TRBJ1-3
V: TRBV19
size: few
CDR3: CASVITGTPSSGNTIYF
DNA: TGTGCCAGCGTCATCACCGGGACTCCCAGCTCTGGAAACACCATATATTTT